Each of the 25 T cell receptor beta chains below was sequenced from the same sample in a study of CD8 T cells in Susac syndrome. About 0.5 to 1 ug RNA was reverse transcribed with random hexamers. TCRdb reprocessed the immunoSEQ multiplex PCR reads with MiXCR, giving one entry per CDR3 protein. This sample has some 200,000 distinct CDR3 sequences, with more than 85% found just once. Sequenced: CD8+ T cells from PBMCs. The receptor source for this set is a human donor with multiple sclerosis.

The V and J genes are TRBV7-9 and TRBJ2-7; TRBD2 agrees at 12 bases. The junction had 3 bases not matched to a gene; V was cut back by 4 bases and J by 2 bases. The germline V gene has CDR1 SEHNR and CDR2 FQNEAQ (reference sequence). The CDR3 is made up of 15 amino acids. CDR3 DNA sequence: TGTGCCAGCAGCTCGACTAGCGGGAGCCCCTACGAGCAGTACTTC. Translated: CASSSTSGSPYEQYF. Supplemented by reference TRBV7-9 and TRBJ2-7, the full variable domain reads DTGVSQNPRHKITKRGQNVTFRCDPISEHNRLYWYRQTLGQGPEFLTYFQNEAQLEKSRLLSDRFSAERPKGSFSTLEIQRTEQGDSAMYLCASSSTSGSPYEQYFGPGTRLTVT.

V and J are TRBV7-9 and TRBJ2-2; unclear D gene. Germline lookup yields CDR1 SEHNR and CDR2 FQNEAQ (reference sequence). The CDR3 has 11 residues. V was cut by 6 bases and J by 6 bases, with 5 bases left in between. The CDR3 DNA is TGTGCCAGCAGTTTACCCGGGGAGCTGTTTTTT. As protein: CASSLPGELFF.

A few counts support this clonotype. The chain carries TRBV4-1 and TRBJ1-1; no firm D call. V dropped 1 base and J dropped 7 bases, with 4 bases sitting between them. Germline V gene sequence: CDR1 MGHRA, CDR2 YSYEKL. There are 11 residues in the CDR3. The DNA of the CDR3 is TGCGCCAGCAGCCAAGGGCTTGAAGCTTTCTTT. Protein product: CASSQGLEAFF.

This clonotype came up once. The chain combines TRBV10-2 with TRBJ2-5; D is ambiguous. From germline, CDR1 is WSHSY and CDR2 SAAADI. The CDR3 loop spans 14 amino acids. The V and J ends lost 3 bases and 2 bases respectively, with 10 bases between them. CDR3 amino acids: CASSDGSLQETQYF. CDR3 DNA sequence: TGCGCCAGCAGTGACGGCAGCCTGCAAGAGACCCAGTACTTC.

V usage is TRBV19 and J usage is TRBJ2-1; tentative D call: TRBD2 (5 bases). The CDR3 loop spans 17 amino acids. Germline CDR1 reads LNHDA; CDR2 reads SQIVND (reference sequence). The V end lost 1 base, the J end lost 1 base, and 14 bases lay between the germline ends. CDR3 in amino acids: CASSIASGRSSYNEQFF. CDR3 sequence (DNA): TGTGCCAGTAGTATAGCGAGCGGCCGAAGTTCCTACAATGAGCAGTTCTTC.

The V gene is TRBV20-1, the J gene TRBJ2-7; 10 nucleotides agree with TRBD1. Trimming removed 0 bases from V and 0 bases from J; junction bases left unmatched: 2. Germline V gene sequence: CDR1 DFQATT, CDR2 SNEGSKA (reference sequence). The CDR3 has 15 residues. The CDR3 region is CSARDGDRGSYEQYF. CDR3 DNA sequence: TGCAGTGCTAGAGATGGGGACAGGGGCTCCTACGAGCAGTACTTC.

The chain is built from TRBV19 and TRBJ1-2; possibly TRBD1 for D (5 bases). V dropped 5 bases and J dropped 4 bases, with 11 bases sitting between them. CDR3 length: 13 amino acids. Germline assignment: CDR1 LNHDA and CDR2 SQIVND (reference sequence). The CDR3 sequence: CASSAGTAYGYTF. The CDR3, as DNA: TGTGCCAGTAGTGCAGGGACGGCCTATGGCTACACCTTC. Combining the CDR3 with reference TRBV19 and TRBJ1-2 gives the whole variable domain DGGITQSPKYLFRKEGQNVTLSCEQNLNHDAMYWYRQDPGQGLRLIYYSQIVNDFQKGDIAEGYSVSREKKESFPLTVTSAQKNPTAFYLCASSAGTAYGYTFGSGTRLTVV.

The rearrangement links TRBV7-9 to TRBJ1-1, with 9 bases identical to TRBD1. Germline assignment: CDR1 SEHNR and CDR2 FQNEAQ (reference sequence). The length of the CDR3 is 13 residues. The J segment lost 6 bases and the V segment lost 1 base, leaving 0 bases of the junction unmatched. The DNA for the CDR3 is TGTGCCAGCAGCTTAGGGACAGGGGCTGAAGCTTTCTTT. Amino acid sequence: CASSLGTGAEAFF.

J is TRBJ2-5 and V is TRBV2; D not resolved. Trimming removed 3 bases from V and 5 bases from J, with 16 bases in between. Germline CDR1 SNHLY, CDR2 FYNNEI. The CDR3 is made up of 15 amino acids. This chain's CDR3 is CASSEYVALGETQYF. The CDR3 nucleotides read TGTGCCAGCAGTGAGTATGTGGCACTGGGGGAGACCCAGTACTTC.

The chain uses TRBV4-2 and TRBJ1-1; 7 bases line up with TRBD1. Germline V gene sequence: CDR1 LGHNA, CDR2 YNFKEQ. The CDR3 spans 16 residues. The junction had 8 bases not matched to a gene; V was cut back by 3 bases and J by 1 base. As DNA, the CDR3 is TGTGCCAGCAGCCAGAGACAGGGTGTTAAGAACACTGAAGCTTTCTTT. Translated, it gives CASSQRQGVKNTEAFF.

CDR3 region: CASSLTLVGGLTEQYF. CDR3 coding DNA: TGTGCCAGCAGCCTAACCCTAGTGGGAGGGCTAACGGAGCAGTACTTC. The J gene is TRBJ2-7, the V gene TRBV7-2; TRBD2 matches 7 bases. This CDR3 has 16 amino acids. Unmatched junction bases numbered 17, after V lost 5 bases and J lost 7 bases. The germline V gene has CDR1 SGHTA and CDR2 FQGNSA.

This rearrangement joins TRBV7-2 to TRBJ2-5; D remains unclear. Germline-derived CDR1 and CDR2 are SGHTA and FQGNSA. This CDR3 comprises 11 residues. Trimming stripped 5 bases from V and 3 bases from J, with 4 bases between. Here the CDR3 reads CASSQKETQYF. Here the CDR3 DNA reads TGTGCCAGCAGCCAAAAAGAGACCCAGTACTTC.

This chain connects TRBV6-2 or TRBV6-3 to TRBJ1-2; TRBD1 matches at 8 bases. This CDR3 spans 14 amino acids. The germline V gene encodes CDR1 MNHEY and CDR2 SVGEGT. V lost 7 bases and J lost 7; bases outside the gene matches: 11. In DNA, the CDR3 is TGTGCCAGCACCCCTCACCCGACAGGGGCTGGCTACACCTTC. Translation gives CASTPHPTGAGYTF.

The chain combines TRBV27 with TRBJ2-7; D might be TRBD1 (7 bases). Germline V CDR1 and CDR2: MNHEY, SMNVEV (reference sequence). With 7 bases removed from V and 6 bases from J, the gap between germline ends came to 13 bases. The CDR3 consists of 12 residues. The CDR3 region has the DNA TGTGCCAGCACAGGGGGGTCGCGCGAGCAGTACTTC. This encodes CASTGGSREQYF.

A few counts support this clonotype. The genes are TRBV19 and TRBJ2-7; 9 nucleotides line up with TRBD1. Germline loops: CDR1 LNHDA, CDR2 SQIVND (reference sequence). J gave up 3 bases and V 8 bases, and 5 bases lay outside the gene matches. The length of the CDR3 is 13 residues. Here the CDR3 reads CASAPGQGYEQYF. CDR3 in DNA: TGTGCCAGTGCCCCGGGACAGGGCTACGAGCAGTACTTC.

The gene calls are TRBV27 and TRBJ2-7, with TRBD2 matching over 7 bases. Germline CDR1 reads MNHEY; CDR2 reads SMNVEV (reference sequence). The V segment lost 2 bases and the J segment 5 bases; nucleotides outside the gene matches: 9. This CDR3 region has 15 residues. CDR3 protein: CASSLGVAGLNEQYF. The CDR3 DNA follows: TGTGCCAGCAGTTTAGGAGTAGCGGGCCTAAACGAGCAGTACTTC.

The rearrangement links TRBV27 to TRBJ2-7; tentative D call: TRBD2 (7 bases). This CDR3 spans 12 amino acids. The V gene lost 7 bases and the J gene lost 6 bases, with 13 bases spanning the gap. The germline V gene encodes CDR1 MNHEY and CDR2 SMNVEV (reference sequence). This CDR3 reads CASTHGGLEQYF. CDR3 DNA: TGTGCCAGCACCCACGGGGGGCTCGAGCAGTACTTC.

The chain has TRBV7-9 and TRBJ2-5; TRBD2 aligns across 10 bases. From germline, CDR1 is SEHNR and CDR2 FQNEAQ (reference sequence). V was pared by 2 bases and J by 7 bases, with 7 bases of the junction left unmatched. The CDR3 runs 15 residues. The CDR3 nucleotides read TGTGCCAGCAGCTTACTCGCTAGCGGGAGTTTGACCCAGTACTTC. This translates into CASSLLASGSLTQYF.

The gene calls are TRBV23-1 and TRBJ2-1; the match to TRBD1 covers 9 bases. TRBV23-1 is noted as an ORF with a role that remains uncertain. This CDR3 has 16 amino acids. The V and J ends lost 4 bases and 5 bases, in that order; junction bases with no gene match: 9. CDR3 sequence (DNA): TGCGCCAGCAGTCCGGACAGGGGAGGTTCCCACAATGAGCAGTTCTTC. Translation: CASSPDRGGSHNEQFF.

This chain links TRBV27 with TRBJ2-5; perhaps TRBD1 as D (5 bases). The CDR3 spans 13 residues. The V gene's germline CDR1 is MNHEY and CDR2 SMNVEV (reference sequence). V was pared by 3 bases and J by 2 bases, with 7 bases between. The CDR3 coding sequence is TGTGCCAGCAGTTTCAGGGCACAAGAGACCCAGTACTTC. Its translation is CASSFRAQETQYF.

The chain recombines TRBV4-1 with TRBJ2-2; D gene uncertain. Germline CDR1 is MGHRA and CDR2 is YSYEKL. Between the trimmed V and J ends, which lost 4 bases and 6 bases, there was a span of 12 bases. The CDR3 is made up of 14 amino acids. The CDR3 coding sequence is TGCGCCAGCAGCCCGCATAGTTTTTCCGGGGAGCTGTTTTTT. This encodes CASSPHSFSGELFF.

The rearrangement joins TRBV2 to TRBJ2-7; a possible D gene is TRBD1 (5 bases). The CDR3 has 14 amino acids. V lost 3 bases to trimming and J lost 2 bases, with 11 bases between them. The germline V gene encodes CDR1 SNHLY and CDR2 FYNNEI. This CDR3 reads CASSDSGPTYEQYF. The DNA for the CDR3 is TGTGCCAGCAGTGACTCAGGGCCTACCTACGAGCAGTACTTC.

Only a few counts were recorded for this clonotype. The V and J genes are TRBV13 and TRBJ2-7; D may match TRBD1 or TRBD2 (5 bases each). Looked up from germline, CDR1 is PRHDT and CDR2 is FYEKMQ (reference sequence). Trimming took 5 bases from V and 6 from J, leaving 14 bases between them. This CDR3 has 13 amino acids. The CDR3 loop is CASSPPSGGEQYF. CDR3 in DNA: TGTGCCAGCAGCCCCCCATCTGGGGGCGAGCAGTACTTC. The full variable domain, rest sourced from reference TRBV13 and TRBJ2-7, is AAGVIQSPRHLIKEKRETATLKCYPIPRHDTVYWYQQGPGQDPQFLISFYEKMQSDKGSIPDRFSAQQFSDYHSELNMSSLELGDSALYFCASSPPSGGEQYFGPGTRLTVT.

The chain couples TRBV21-1 to TRBJ1-6. TRBV21-1 is tagged as a pseudogene. The CDR3 totals 13 residues. The CDR3 coding sequence is TGTGCCAGCAACTGTGAGGGCAATTCACCCCTCCACTTT. This codes for CASNCEGNSPLHF.

The chain joins TRBV5-6 to TRBJ2-4, with 13 bases matching TRBD2. The J segment lost 6 bases and the V segment lost 2 bases, leaving 11 bases of the junction unmatched. The CDR3 consists of 18 residues. From germline, CDR1 is SGHDT and CDR2 YYEEEE. The CDR3: CASSLPTLAGGPVNIQYF. The CDR3 DNA sequence: TGTGCCAGCAGCTTACCTACACTAGCGGGAGGGCCGGTAAACATTCAGTACTTC.